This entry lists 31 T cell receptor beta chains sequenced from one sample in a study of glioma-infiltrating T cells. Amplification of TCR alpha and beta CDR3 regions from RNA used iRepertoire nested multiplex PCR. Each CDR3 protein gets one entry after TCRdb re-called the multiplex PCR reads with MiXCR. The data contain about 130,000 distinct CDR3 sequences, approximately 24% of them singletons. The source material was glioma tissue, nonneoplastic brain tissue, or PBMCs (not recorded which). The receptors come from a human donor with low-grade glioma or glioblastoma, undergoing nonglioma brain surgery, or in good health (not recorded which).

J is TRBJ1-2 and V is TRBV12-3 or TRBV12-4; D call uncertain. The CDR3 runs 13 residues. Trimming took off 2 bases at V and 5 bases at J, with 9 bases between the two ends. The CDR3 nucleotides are TGTGCCAGCAGTTTAATGGGAGGGTATGGCTACACCTTC. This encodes CASSLMGGYGYTF.

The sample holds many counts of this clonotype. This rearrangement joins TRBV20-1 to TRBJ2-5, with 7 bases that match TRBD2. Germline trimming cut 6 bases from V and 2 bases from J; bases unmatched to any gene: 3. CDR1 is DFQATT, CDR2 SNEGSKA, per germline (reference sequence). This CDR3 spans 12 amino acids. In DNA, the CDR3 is TGCAGTGCCGAGCGGGGACAAGAGACCCAGTACTTC. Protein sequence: CSAERGQETQYF.

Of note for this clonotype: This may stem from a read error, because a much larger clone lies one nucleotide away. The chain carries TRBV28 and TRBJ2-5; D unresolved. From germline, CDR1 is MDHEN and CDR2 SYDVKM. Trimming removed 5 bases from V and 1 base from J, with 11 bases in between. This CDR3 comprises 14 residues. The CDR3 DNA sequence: TGTGCCAGCAGTCCTCGGTATTTCCAAGAGACCCAGTACTTC. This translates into CASSPRYFQETQYF.

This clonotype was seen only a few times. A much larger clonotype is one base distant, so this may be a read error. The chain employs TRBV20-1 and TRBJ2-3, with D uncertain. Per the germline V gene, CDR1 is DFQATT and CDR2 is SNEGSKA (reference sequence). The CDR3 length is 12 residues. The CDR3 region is CGVTRATDTQYF. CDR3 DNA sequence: TGCGGTGTAACCAGAGCCACAGATACGCAGTATTTT.

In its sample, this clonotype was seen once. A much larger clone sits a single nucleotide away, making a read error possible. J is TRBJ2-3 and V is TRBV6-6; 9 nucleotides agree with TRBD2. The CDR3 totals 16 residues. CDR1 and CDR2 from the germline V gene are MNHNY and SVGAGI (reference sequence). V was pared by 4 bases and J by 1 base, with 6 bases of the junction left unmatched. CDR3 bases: TGTGCCAGCAGTTCCTCCTGCGGGGGGGGCACAGATACGCAGTATTTT. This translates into CASSSSCGGGTDTQYF.

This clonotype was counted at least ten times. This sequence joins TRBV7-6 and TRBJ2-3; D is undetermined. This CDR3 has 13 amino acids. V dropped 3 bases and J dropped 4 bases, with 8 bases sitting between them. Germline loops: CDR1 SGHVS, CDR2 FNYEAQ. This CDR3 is CASSFAVADTQYF. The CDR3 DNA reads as TGTGCCAGCAGCTTCGCGGTCGCAGATACGCAGTATTTT.

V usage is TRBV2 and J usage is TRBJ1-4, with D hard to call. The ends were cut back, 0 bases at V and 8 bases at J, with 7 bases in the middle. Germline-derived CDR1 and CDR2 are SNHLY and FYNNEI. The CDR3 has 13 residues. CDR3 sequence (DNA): TGTGCCAGCAGTGAAGCGGAGAGAGAAAAACTGTTTTTT. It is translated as CASSEAEREKLFF. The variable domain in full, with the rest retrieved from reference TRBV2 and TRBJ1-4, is EPEVTQTPSHQVTQMGQEVILRCVPISNHLYFYWYRQILGQKVEFLVSFYNNEISEKSEIFDDQFSVERPDGSNFTLKIRSTKLEDSAMYFCASSEAEREKLFFGSGTQLSVL.

CDR3: CASSRLLPGQGNEKLFF. The CDR3 DNA reads TGCGCCAGCAGCCGTCTGTTACCGGGACAGGGGAATGAAAAACTGTTTTTT. V gene TRBV4-1 combines with J gene TRBJ1-4; 10 bases fit TRBD1. V shed 4 bases, J shed 5 bases, and the junction held 10 bases outside the gene matches. This CDR3 spans 17 amino acids. Looked up from germline, CDR1 is MGHRA and CDR2 is YSYEKL.

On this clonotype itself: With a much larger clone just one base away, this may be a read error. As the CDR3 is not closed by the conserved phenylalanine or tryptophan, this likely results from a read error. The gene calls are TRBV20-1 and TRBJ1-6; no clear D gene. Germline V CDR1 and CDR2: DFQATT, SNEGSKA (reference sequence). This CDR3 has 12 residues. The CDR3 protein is CSPLNYNSPLHL. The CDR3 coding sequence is TGCAGCCCTCTCAACTATAATTCACCCCTCCACCTT.

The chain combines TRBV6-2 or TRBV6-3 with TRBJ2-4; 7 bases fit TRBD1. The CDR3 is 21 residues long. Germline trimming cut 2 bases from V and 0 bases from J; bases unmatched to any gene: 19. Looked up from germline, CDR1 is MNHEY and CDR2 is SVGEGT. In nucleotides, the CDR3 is TGTGCCAGCAGTTACCCCGTTTTCGGGACAGACCTTACACTAGCCAAAAACATTCAGTACTTC. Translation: CASSYPVFGTDLTLAKNIQYF.

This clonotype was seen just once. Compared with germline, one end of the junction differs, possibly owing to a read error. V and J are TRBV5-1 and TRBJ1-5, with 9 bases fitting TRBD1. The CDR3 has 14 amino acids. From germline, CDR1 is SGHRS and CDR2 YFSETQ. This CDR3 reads CASSLETGGRSQHF. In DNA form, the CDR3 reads TGCGCCAGCAGCTTGGAGACAGGGGGAAGGTCCCAACATTTT.

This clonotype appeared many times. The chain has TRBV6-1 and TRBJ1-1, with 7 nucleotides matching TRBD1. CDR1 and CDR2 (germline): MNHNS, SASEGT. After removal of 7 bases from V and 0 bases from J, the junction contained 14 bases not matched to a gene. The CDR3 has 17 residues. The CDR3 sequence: CASTLRTGQYLNTEAFF. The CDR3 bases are TGTGCCAGCACCCTAAGGACAGGACAATACTTGAACACTGAAGCTTTCTTT.

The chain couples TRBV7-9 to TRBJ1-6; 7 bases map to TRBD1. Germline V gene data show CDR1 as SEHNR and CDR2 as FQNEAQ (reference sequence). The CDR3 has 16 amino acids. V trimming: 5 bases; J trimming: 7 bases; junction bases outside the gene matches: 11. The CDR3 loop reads CASSQVTGWANSPLHF. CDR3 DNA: TGTGCCAGCAGCCAAGTGACAGGGTGGGCCAATTCACCCCTCCACTTT.

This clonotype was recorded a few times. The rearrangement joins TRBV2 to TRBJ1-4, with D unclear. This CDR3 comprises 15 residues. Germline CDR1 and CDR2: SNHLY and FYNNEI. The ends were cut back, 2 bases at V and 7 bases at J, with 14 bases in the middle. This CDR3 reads CASSESRARGEKLFF. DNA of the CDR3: TGTGCCAGCAGTGAATCTAGGGCAAGAGGTGAAAAACTGTTTTTT.

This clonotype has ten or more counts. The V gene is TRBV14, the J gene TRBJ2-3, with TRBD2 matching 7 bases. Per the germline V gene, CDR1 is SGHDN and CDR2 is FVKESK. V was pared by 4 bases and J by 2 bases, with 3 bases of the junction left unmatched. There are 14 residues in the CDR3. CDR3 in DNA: TGTGCCAGCAGCCTCACTAGCGTCACAGATACGCAGTATTTT. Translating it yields CASSLTSVTDTQYF.

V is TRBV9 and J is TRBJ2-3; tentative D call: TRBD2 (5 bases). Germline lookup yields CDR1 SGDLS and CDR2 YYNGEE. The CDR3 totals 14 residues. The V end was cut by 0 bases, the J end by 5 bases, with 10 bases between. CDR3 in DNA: TGTGCCAGCAGCGTAGGAGGGTTTGGAGATACGCAGTATTTT. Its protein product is CASSVGGFGDTQYF.

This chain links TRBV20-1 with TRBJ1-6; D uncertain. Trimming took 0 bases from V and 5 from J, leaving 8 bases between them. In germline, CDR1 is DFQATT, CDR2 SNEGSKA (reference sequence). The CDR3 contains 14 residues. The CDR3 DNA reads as TGCAGTGCTAGAGAAATATCCCATAATTCACCCCTCCACTTT. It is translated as CSAREISHNSPLHF.

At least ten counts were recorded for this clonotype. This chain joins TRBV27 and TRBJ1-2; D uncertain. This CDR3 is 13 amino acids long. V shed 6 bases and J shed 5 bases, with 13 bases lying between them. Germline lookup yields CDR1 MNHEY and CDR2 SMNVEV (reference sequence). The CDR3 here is CASSPAAGYGYTF. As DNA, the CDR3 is TGTGCCAGCAGCCCGGCGGCGGGGTATGGCTACACCTTC.

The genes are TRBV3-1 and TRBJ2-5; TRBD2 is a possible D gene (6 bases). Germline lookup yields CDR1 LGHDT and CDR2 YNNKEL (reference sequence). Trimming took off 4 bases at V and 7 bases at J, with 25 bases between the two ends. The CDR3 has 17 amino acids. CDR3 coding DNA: TGTGCCAGCAGCCCCAGTAGTATAGCGGAGGGGTTGCGGACCCAGTACTTC. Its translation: CASSPSSIAEGLRTQYF.

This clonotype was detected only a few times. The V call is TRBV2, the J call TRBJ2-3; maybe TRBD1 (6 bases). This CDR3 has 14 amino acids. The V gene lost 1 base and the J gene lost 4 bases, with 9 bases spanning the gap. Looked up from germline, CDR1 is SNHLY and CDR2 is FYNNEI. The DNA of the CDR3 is TGTGCCAGCAGTGAAGGACAGGCGCCAGATACGCAGTATTTT. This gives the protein CASSEGQAPDTQYF.

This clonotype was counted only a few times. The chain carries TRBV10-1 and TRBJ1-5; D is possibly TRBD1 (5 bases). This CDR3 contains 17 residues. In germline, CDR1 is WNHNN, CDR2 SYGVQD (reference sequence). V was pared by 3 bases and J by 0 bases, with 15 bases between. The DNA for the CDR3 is TGCGCCAGCAGTGAAAAAGGACACATCAATAGCAATCAGCCCCAGCATTTT. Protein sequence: CASSEKGHINSNQPQHF.

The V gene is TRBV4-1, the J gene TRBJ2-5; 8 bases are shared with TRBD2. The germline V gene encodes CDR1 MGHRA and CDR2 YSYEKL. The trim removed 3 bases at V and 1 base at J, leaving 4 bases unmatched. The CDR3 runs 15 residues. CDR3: CASSHGRGGQETQYF. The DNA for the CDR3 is TGCGCCAGCAGCCATGGCCGGGGGGGCCAAGAGACCCAGTACTTC.

The CDR3 here is CSARDWGGRGDYGYTF. The CDR3 DNA is TGCAGTGCTAGAGATTGGGGGGGCAGGGGGGACTATGGCTACACCTTC. The chain recombines TRBV20-1 with TRBJ1-2, with 7 bases fitting TRBD1. This CDR3 is 16 amino acids long. Germline assignment: CDR1 DFQATT and CDR2 SNEGSKA (reference sequence). V was clipped by 0 bases and J by 3 bases; unmatched bases: 10.

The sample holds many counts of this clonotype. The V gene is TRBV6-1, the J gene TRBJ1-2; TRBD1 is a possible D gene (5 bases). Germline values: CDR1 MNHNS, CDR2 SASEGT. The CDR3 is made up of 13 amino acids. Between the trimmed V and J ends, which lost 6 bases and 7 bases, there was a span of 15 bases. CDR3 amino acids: CASSFQGIGGYTF. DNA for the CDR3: TGTGCCAGCAGCTTCCAGGGAATAGGTGGCTACACCTTC.

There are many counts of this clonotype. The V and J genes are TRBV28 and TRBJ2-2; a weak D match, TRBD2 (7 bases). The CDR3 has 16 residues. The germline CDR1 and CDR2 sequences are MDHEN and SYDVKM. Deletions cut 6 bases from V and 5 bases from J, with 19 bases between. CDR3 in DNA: TGTGCCAGCAGGGGGGGGACCGGGGGGCTGACCGGGGAGCTGTTTTTT. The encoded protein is CASRGGTGGLTGELFF. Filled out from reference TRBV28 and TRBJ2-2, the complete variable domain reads DVKVTQSSRYLVKRTGEKVFLECVQDMDHENMFWYRQDPGLGLRLIYFSYDVKMKEKGDIPEGYSVSREKKERFSLILESASTNQTSMYLCASRGGTGGLTGELFFGEGSRLTVL.

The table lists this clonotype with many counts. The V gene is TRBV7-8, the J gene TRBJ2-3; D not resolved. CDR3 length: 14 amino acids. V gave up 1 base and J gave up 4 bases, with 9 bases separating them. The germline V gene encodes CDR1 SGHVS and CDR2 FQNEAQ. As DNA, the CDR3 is TGTGCCAGCAGCTTAGGGCCAGCCCCAGATACGCAGTATTTT. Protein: CASSLGPAPDTQYF. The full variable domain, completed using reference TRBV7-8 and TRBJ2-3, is GAGVSQSPRYKVAKRGQDVALRCDPISGHVSLFWYQQALGQGPEFLTYFQNEAQLDKSGLPSDRFFAERPEGSVSTLKIQRTQQEDSAVYLCASSLGPAPDTQYFGPGTRLTVL.

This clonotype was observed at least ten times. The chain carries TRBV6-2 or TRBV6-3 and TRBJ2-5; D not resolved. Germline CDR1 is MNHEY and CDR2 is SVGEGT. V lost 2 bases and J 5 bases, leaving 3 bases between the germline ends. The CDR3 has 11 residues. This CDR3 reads CASSYPETQYF. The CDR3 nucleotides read TGTGCCAGCAGTTACCCCGAGACCCAGTACTTC.

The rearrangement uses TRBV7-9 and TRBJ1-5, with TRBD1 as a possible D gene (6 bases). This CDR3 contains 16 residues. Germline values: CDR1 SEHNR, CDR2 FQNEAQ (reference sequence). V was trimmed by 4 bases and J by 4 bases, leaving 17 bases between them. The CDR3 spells CASSYGAGGPNQPQHF. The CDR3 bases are TGTGCCAGCAGCTACGGAGCTGGGGGGCCGAATCAGCCCCAGCATTTT.

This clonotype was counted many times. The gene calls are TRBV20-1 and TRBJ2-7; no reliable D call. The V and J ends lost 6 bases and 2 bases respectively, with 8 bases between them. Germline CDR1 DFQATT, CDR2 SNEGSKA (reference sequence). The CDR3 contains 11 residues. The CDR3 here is CSAARAYEQYV. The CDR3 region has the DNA TGCAGTGCCGCCCGTGCCTACGAGCAGTACGTC.

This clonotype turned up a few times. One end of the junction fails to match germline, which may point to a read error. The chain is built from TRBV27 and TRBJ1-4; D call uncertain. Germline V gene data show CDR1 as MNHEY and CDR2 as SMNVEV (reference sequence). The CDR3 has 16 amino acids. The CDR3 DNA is TGTGCCACCAGTGATTCCTCGGACGGATTTAATGAAAAACTGTTTTTT. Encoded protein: CATSDSSDGFNEKLFF.

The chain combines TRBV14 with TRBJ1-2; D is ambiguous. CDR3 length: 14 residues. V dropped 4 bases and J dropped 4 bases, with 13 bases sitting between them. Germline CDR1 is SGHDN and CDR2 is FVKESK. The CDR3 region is CASSPDGVTYGYTF. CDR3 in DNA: TGTGCCAGCAGCCCTGACGGGGTAACCTATGGCTACACCTTC. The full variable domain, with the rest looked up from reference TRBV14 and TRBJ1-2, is EAGVTQFPSHSVIEKGQTVTLRCDPISGHDNLYWYRRVMGKEIKFLLHFVKESKQDESGMPNNRFLAERTGGTYSTLKVQPAELEDSGVYFCASSPDGVTYGYTFGSGTRLTVV.